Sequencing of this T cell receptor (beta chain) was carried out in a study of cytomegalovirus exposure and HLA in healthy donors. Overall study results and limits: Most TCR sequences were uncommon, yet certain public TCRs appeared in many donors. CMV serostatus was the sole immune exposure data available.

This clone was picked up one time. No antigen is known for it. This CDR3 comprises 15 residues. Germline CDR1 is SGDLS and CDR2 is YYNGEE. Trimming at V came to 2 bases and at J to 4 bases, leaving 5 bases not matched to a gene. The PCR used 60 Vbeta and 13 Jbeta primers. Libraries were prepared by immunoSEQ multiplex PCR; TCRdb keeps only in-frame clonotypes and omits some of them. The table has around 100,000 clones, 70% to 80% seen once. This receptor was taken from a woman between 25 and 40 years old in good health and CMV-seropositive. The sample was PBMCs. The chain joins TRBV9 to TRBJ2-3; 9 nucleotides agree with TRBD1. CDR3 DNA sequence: TGTGCCAGCAGCGTCGACAGGGGGTCCGCAGATACGCAGTATTTT. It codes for CASSVDRGSADTQYF.